This T cell receptor beta chain derives from a study of beta chain features in type 1 diabetes. Study conclusions and caveats: TCRB CDR3s from Type 1 diabetes patients were moderately but significantly shorter in all four CD4+ subsets.

Isolated RNA was reverse transcribed in full, so expressed TCRB transcripts were sequenced. Sequencing was performed with immunoSEQ multiplex PCR; in TCRdb, only in-frame clones are kept and a portion is missing. Of a few hundred thousand clones in the sample, around a tenth were seen once. This clone was seen ten or more times. Antigen specificity is unknown. Per the germline V gene, CDR1 is SGHDN and CDR2 is FVKESK. V was trimmed by 2 bases and J by 6 bases, leaving 17 bases between them. This CDR3 contains 16 residues. The V and J genes are TRBV14 and TRBJ2-1; D is perhaps TRBD1 or TRBD2 (7 bases each). Sequences were obtained from central memory CD4+ T cells from blood. This TCR came from a man aged 30 to 45 with type 1 diabetes. Here the CDR3 reads CASSQNWGRGLNEQFF. CDR3 in DNA: TGTGCCAGCAGCCAAAATTGGGGGAGGGGGCTCAATGAGCAGTTCTTC. Full variable domain (missing parts from reference TRBV14 and TRBJ2-1): EAGVTQFPSHSVIEKGQTVTLRCDPISGHDNLYWYRRVMGKEIKFLLHFVKESKQDESGMPNNRFLAERTGGTYSTLKVQPAELEDSGVYFCASSQNWGRGLNEQFFGPGTRLTVL.